This T cell receptor beta chain is drawn from a study of Ad26.COV2.S vaccination and SARS-CoV-2 variants. Treatment here: roughly 18 received Ad26.COV2.S at low or high dose, single or two shots; roughly five received placebo; per-sample allocation not given. Day 63 after the first vaccine or placebo injection was the time point for sampling. Boston hosted the donor, who was an adult aged 18-55 years. Data came from immunoSEQ multiplex PCR; TCRdb stores just in-frame clones and leaves some out. The sample holds about 350,000 clones; roughly 87% are singletons and the top ten take around 3.6%. This CDR3 is 15 amino acids long. The V gene's germline CDR1 is MNHEY and CDR2 SVGAGI. V was cut by 2 bases and J by 1 base, with 11 bases left in between. As regards this clone: As yet, its antigen is unknown.

The study, taken as a whole, reports: Spike-specific TCR breadth was greater after Ad26.COV2.S than placebo. Total responses of T cells may have been underestimated by the analyses of TCR breadth and depth.

The TCR sequence derives from a person between 18 and 65 years old who received the Ad26.COV2.S COVID-19 vaccine or a placebo. The chain carries TRBV6-5 and TRBJ1-1; D is possibly TRBD1 (6 bases). The specimen comprised peripheral blood, sampled in a trial of Ad26.COV2.S vaccine versus placebo. The CDR3 sequence is CASSYGSRGNTEAFF. CDR3 DNA sequence: TGTGCCAGCAGTTACGGCTCCAGGGGGAACACTGAAGCTTTCTTT.